This TCR beta chain was recovered during a study of blood T cell repertoires in COVID-19 (dated by TCRdb to the early 2020s). In the study overall: The collaborator samples originated in the United States, Italy and Spain and spanned the acute and convalescent phases of COVID-19. The prospective study material was composed of cDNA or gDNA derived from T cells, B-cell-depleted T cells, or PBMCs. Subjects who had been exposed to COVID-19, were actively infected with it, or had recovered from it provided the deeply sampled blood TCRbeta repertoires that made up the dataset. The repertoires were released in a freely available public database meant as a resource for research on the immune response to SARS-CoV-2. The samples were drawn from two sources: the first 160 participants of the ongoing ImmuneRACE study, and 1,000 to 1,500 subjects contributed by 6 global collaborators. A de-identified subject ID, COVID-19 status, age in years and sex were almost always included in the sample metadata. Where available, HLA class I and class II types were obtained from metadata supplied by the sample provider rather than from assay-based typing.

From a lookup of the germline V gene, CDR1 and CDR2 are KGHSH and LQKENI. Relative to germline, V is missing 3 bases and J is missing 7 bases, with 2 bases of the junction outside any gene match. Including the terminal cysteine and phenylalanine, the CDR3 comprises 13 residues. Only the CDR3 portion is preserved as DNA: 39 bases, with reading frame beginning at the first base. As to this clone: Its binding antigen is unknown. Base-call qualities are not available, and no considerably larger clone is one nucleotide away.

The paper's findings and limits, for the study overall: How much clinical and demographic metadata was included differed by source and by participant, and the metadata was provided uncurated.

Each collaborating institution followed its own protocols to collect whole blood in K2EDTA tubes. For TCRbeta analysis, collaborators shipped samples as frozen whole blood, isolated PBMCs, or DNA extracted from either of those sample types. TCRbeta CDR3 regions were amplified from genomic DNA by means of the immunoSEQ Assay, a bias-controlled multiplex PCR. In the paper's pipeline: The number of nucleated cells in each sample was estimated from the amplification of reference gene primers within the assay. To quantify the absolute abundance of each unique TCRbeta CDR3 rearrangement, sequence reads were collapsed and filtered. For each sample, productive Simpson clonality was calculated as the square root of Simpson's diversity index across productive rearrangements. TCRdb holds this immuneACCESS table with in-frame rearrangements only. Some clones are missing; in checked studies, unresolved V genes explain under half, and the rest has no known cause. The DNA was the basis for D and trimming; V, J and clone size are from that table. This sample lists around 56,000 clones; approximately 79% were detected once. The ten largest clonotypes hold roughly 3.2% of the sample.

The sequence derives from a man in his sixties with acute or convalescent COVID-19. This chain is built from TRBV18 and TRBJ2-3, and TRBD2 aligns with 9 junction nucleotides. The sequenced sample consisted of peripheral blood. The nucleotides read TGTGCCAGCTCACCTAGCGGGGGTTATACGCAGTATTTT. This yields the protein CASSPSGGYTQYF.